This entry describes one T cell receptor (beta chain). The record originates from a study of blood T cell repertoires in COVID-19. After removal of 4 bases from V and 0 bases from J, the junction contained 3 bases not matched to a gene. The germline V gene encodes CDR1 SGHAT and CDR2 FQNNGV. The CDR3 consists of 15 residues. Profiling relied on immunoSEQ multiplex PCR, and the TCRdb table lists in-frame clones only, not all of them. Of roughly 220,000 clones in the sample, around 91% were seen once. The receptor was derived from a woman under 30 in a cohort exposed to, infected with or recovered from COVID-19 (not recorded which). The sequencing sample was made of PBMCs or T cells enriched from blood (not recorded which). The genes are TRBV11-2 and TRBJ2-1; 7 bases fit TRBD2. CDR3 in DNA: TGTGCCAGCAGCTCAGCGGGGAGCTCCTACAATGAGCAGTTCTTC. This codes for CASSSAGSSYNEQFF.